This T cell receptor (beta chain) was sequenced during a study of blood T cell repertoires in COVID-19. About the research overall: The samples span acute and convalescent COVID-19 from the United States, Italy and Spain.

Trimming removed 5 bases from V and 4 bases from J, with 14 bases in between. The CDR3 spans 15 residues. Germline CDR1 and CDR2: LGHDT and YNNKEL (reference sequence). Clones were read by immunoSEQ multiplex PCR, and TCRdb kept only the in-frame ones, dropping some. In the table there are fewer than 15,000 clones, nearly 90% of which are singletons. This clone occurred once. Sequencing was carried out using peripheral blood. This receptor was taken from a human donor with active COVID-19. The donor label of this sample is uncertain. J is TRBJ2-2 and V is TRBV3-1 (or the pseudogene TRBV3-2); D gene uncertain. The DNA of the CDR3 is TGTGCCAGCAGCTCCTTTACAGACCTCACCGGGGAGCTGTTTTTT. This translates into CASSSFTDLTGELFF.